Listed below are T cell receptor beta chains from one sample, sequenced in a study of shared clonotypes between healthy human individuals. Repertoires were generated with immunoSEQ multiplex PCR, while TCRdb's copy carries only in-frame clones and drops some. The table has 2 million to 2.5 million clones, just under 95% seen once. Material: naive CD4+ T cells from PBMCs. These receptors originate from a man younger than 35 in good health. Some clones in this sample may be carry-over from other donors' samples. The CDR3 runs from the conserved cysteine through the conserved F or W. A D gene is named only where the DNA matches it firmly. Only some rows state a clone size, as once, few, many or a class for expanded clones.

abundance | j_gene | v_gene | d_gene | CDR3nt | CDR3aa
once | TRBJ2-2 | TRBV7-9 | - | TGTTCTGAAGGGGCGTCCGGGGAGCTGTTTTTT | CSEGASGELFF
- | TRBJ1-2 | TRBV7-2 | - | TGTGCCAGCAGCCCCCCTCTCAGGGTCGACTATGGCTACACCTTC | CASSPPLRVDYGYTF
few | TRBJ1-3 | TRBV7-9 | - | TGTGCCAGCAGCTCCGGGACGGCCGGAAACACCATATATTTT | CASSSGTAGNTIYF
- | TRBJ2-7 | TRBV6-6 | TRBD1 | TGTGCCAGCAGTGGGACAGCGGACGAGCAGTACTTC | CASSGTADEQYF
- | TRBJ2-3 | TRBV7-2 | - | TGTGCCAGCGGGGTCTATACTAGCACAGATACGCAGTATTTT | CASGVYTSTDTQYF
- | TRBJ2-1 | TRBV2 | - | TGTGCCAGCAGGGGGGCTAGCTCTCAGTTCTTC | CASRGASSQFF
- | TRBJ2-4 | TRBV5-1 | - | TGCGCCAGCACCGCGACGGGGAGCGGAATAGCCAAAAACATTCAGTACTTC | CASTATGSGIAKNIQYF
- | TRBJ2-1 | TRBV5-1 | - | TGCGCCAGCAGCTCTTTGAGCTCCTACAATGAGCAGTTCTTC | CASSSLSSYNEQFF
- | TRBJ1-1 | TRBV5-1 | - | TGCGCCAGCAGCCTGGGAAACATCGGCACTGAAGCTTTCTTT | CASSLGNIGTEAFF
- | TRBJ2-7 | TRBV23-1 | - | TGCGCCAGCAGTCATTACAGATCCTACGAGCAGTACTTC | CASSHYRSYEQYF
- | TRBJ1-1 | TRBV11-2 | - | TGTGCCAGCAGCTTCCGGGGGGGCGCGACTGAAGCTTTCTTT | CASSFRGGATEAFF
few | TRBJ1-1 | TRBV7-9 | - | TGTGCCAGCAGCTTAGGAAAGGCTGAAGCTTTCTTT | CASSLGKAEAFF
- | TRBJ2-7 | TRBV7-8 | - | TGTGCCAGCAGCCCACCAATCCTCCCGGCAAGAAAGATCTACGAGCAGTACTTC | CASSPPILPARKIYEQYF
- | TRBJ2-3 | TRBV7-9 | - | TGTGCCAGCAGCATACGGGACTCCACAGATACGCAGTATTTT | CASSIRDSTDTQYF
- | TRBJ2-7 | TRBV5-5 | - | TGTGCCAGCAGGGAGTGGGGGGAGCAGTACTTC | CASREWGEQYF
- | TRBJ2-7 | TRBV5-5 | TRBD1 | TGTGCCAGCAGGCTCACCGGGACAGGCTACGAGCAGTACTTC | CASRLTGTGYEQYF
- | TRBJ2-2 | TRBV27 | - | TGTGCCAGCGGTCGGCCCGGGGAGCTGTTTTTT | CASGRPGELFF
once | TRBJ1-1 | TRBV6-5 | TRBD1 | TGTGCCAGCAGTTACGGGGGGACAGCTAACACTGAAGCTTTCTTT | CASSYGGTANTEAFF
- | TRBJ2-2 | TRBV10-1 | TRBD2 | TGCGCCAGCAGTTGGACTAGCGGGAGTACCGGGGAGCTGTTTTTT | CASSWTSGSTGELFF
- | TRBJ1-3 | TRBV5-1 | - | TGCGCCAGCAGCTTGGGACGCGGAAACACCATATATTTT | CASSLGRGNTIYF
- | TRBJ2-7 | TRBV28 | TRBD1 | TGTGCCAGCAGTTCCCCCGGGACAGGGGACGACGAGCAGTACTTC | CASSSPGTGDDEQYF
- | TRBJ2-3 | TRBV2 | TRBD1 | TGTGCCAGCAGACAGGGGTCAGATACGCAGTATTTT | CASRQGSDTQYF
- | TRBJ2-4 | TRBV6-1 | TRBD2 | TGTGCCAGCAGTGAAGAGGGACTAGCGAAGCTAGGGACCAAAAACATTCAGTACTTC | CASSEEGLAKLGTKNIQYF
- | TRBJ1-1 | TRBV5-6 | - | TGTGCCAGCAGCTTGGTGTCAGGGGTCACTGAAGCTTTCTTT | CASSLVSGVTEAFF
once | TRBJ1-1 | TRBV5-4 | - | TGTGCCAGCAGCTTGGGCACGTCCCAGGGGAGAGTAGCTTTCTTT | CASSLGTSQGRVAFF
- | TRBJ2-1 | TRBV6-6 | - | TGTGCCAGCAGTTACGGATCCCCCAGATACAATGAGCAGTTCTTC | CASSYGSPRYNEQFF
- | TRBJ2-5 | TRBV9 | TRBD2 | TGTGCCAGCAGCGTCGGACTAGCGGAGAACCAAGAGACCCAGTACTTC | CASSVGLAENQETQYF
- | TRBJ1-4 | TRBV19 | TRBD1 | TGTGCCAGTAGTACCGGGACAGGGAAGGGAGAAAAACTGTTTTTT | CASSTGTGKGEKLFF
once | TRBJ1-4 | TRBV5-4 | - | TGTGCCAGCAGCCGGGGGGGGGACCCTAATGAAAAACTGTTTTTT | CASSRGGDPNEKLFF
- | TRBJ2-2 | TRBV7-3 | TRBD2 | TGTGCCAGCAGCCCAGCGGGGTCGAACACCGGGGAGCTGTTTTTT | CASSPAGSNTGELFF
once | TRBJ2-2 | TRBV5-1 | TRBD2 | TGCGCCAGCAGCTTGGGTCGCGGACCCAGCGGGAGCGGGGAGCTGTTTTTT | CASSLGRGPSGSGELFF
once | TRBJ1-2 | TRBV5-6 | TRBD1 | TGTGCCAGCAGCGATGGGACAGCCTCTTGGTATGGCTACACCTTC | CASSDGTASWYGYTF
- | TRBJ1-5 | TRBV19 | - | TGTGCCAGTAGCCTTACAGGGTTAGTGAATCAGCCCCAGCATTTT | CASSLTGLVNQPQHF
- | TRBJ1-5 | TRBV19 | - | TGTGCCAGTAGTAGAGGACAGACATTTAGCAATCAGCCCCAGCATTTT | CASSRGQTFSNQPQHF
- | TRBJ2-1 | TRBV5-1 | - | TGCGCCAGCAGCTCCCTTGGATCACAGGTACACAATGAGCAGTTCTTC | CASSSLGSQVHNEQFF
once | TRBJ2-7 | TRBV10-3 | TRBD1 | TGTGCCATCAGCCTTGGACAGGGCCCCCCGGTCTCCTACGAGCAGTACTTC | CAISLGQGPPVSYEQYF
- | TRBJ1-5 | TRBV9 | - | TGTGCCAGCAGCGGAGCGGTCGCGGATCAGCCCCAGCATTTT | CASSGAVADQPQHF
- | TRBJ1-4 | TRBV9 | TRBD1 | TGTGCCAGCAGCCCCCTAGGGGGACAGGGTGAAAAACTGTTTTTT | CASSPLGGQGEKLFF
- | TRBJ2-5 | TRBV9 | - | TGTGCCAGCAGCGTAGGTCGGGGGGAGACCCAGTACTTC | CASSVGRGETQYF
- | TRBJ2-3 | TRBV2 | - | TGTGCCAGCAGTCCATTATGGGGAGATACGCAGTATTTT | CASSPLWGDTQYF
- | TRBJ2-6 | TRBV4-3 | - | TGCGCCAGCAGCCAAGGACTGACTGGCCTCTCTGGGGCCAACGTCCTGACTTTC | CASSQGLTGLSGANVLTF
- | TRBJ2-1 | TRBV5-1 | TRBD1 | TGCGCCAGCAGCTTGGTGGGACAGGGTACCTACAATGAGCAGTTCTTC | CASSLVGQGTYNEQFF
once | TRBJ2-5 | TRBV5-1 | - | TGCGCCAGCAGCTTGGCGGTACCTATCCAAGAGACCCAGTACTTC | CASSLAVPIQETQYF
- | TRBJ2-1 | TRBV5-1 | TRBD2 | TGCGCCAGCAGCCGACCCACCCAAGCGGGATCCTACAATGAGCAGTTCTTC | CASSRPTQAGSYNEQFF
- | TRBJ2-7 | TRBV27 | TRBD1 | TGTGCCAGCAGCACCCGGACAGGGAACTACGAGCAGTACTTC | CASSTRTGNYEQYF
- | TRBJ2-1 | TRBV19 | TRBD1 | TGTGCCAGTAGTATCACCGGGACAGGAGCACCTCAGTTCTTC | CASSITGTGAPQFF
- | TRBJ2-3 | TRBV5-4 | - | TGTGCCAGCAGCTTGGGGTCTGGCTCCCCCTCACATCGGACGGATACGCAGTATTTT | CASSLGSGSPSHRTDTQYF
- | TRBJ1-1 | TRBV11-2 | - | TGTGCCAGCAGGAACAGGGTACCGAACACTGAAGCTTTCTTT | CASRNRVPNTEAFF
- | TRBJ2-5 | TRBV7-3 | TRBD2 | TGTGCCAGCAGCTTTAGCGGGAGAAGCCGGGAGACCCAGTACTTC | CASSFSGRSRETQYF
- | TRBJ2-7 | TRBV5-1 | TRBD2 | TGCGCCAGCAGCCACGGACTAGCGGTGAACGAGCAGTACTTC | CASSHGLAVNEQYF
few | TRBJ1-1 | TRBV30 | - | TGTGCCTGGAGTCGTATAAGCACTGAAGCTTTCTTT | CAWSRISTEAFF
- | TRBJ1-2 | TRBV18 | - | TGTGCCAGCTCACAAGACGGACCCTATGGCTACACCTTC | CASSQDGPYGYTF